Below, one T cell receptor (beta chain) is given with its context. Antigen specificity is unknown. This specimen belongs to a study of cytomegalovirus exposure and HLA in healthy donors. Background on the study: Unique TCRs from HLA-typed donors, roughly 87 million of them, were held in an early data release. General study results and limits: Rare TCR sequences dominated, though some public TCRs recurred in many donors. In a later analysis, V- and J-gene trimming of beta chains associated with a DCLRE1C missense variant, replicated independently.

Researchers ran the PCR with 60 Vbeta and 13 Jbeta primers. Sequencing used immunoSEQ multiplex PCR; TCRdb keeps in-frame clones, though not all of them. The sample holds around 140,000 clones; roughly 83% are singletons and the top ten take more than 1.5%. Healthy donors of bone marrow made up the group. Looked up from germline, CDR1 is SGHRS and CDR2 is YFSETQ. The CDR3 contains 15 residues. V lost 5 bases to trimming and J lost 7 bases; unmatched junction nucleotides: 6. The TCR originated in a man aged 40-50 years in good health and CMV-seronegative. The sequencing input was PBMCs. V gene TRBV5-1 combines with J gene TRBJ1-6; 10 positions match TRBD1. DNA for the CDR3: TGCGCCAGCAGTCCGCAGACAGGGGGCAATTCACCCCTCCACTTT. This translates into CASSPQTGGNSPLHF.